A selection of T cell receptor beta chains follows, all from one sample in a study of blood T cell repertoires in COVID-19. Method: immunoSEQ multiplex PCR; TCRdb's copy keeps in-frame clones and lacks some. The sample includes about 500,000 clones, approximately 89% of them seen just once. The material sequenced was peripheral blood. These receptors all come from a young man with COVID-19, enrolled during active disease. Each CDR3 is given with its conserved first and last residue. A D gene is named only where the DNA matches it firmly. Clone size is shown for a subset of rows, as once, few, many or a class of expanded clone.

CDR3 length	V gene	J gene	D gene	clone size	CDR3 DNA	CDR3 protein
15	TRBV6-5	TRBJ2-7	TRBD1	few	TGTGCCAGCAAATTGGGACAGAGCTCCTCCTACGAGCAGTACTTC	CASKLGQSSSYEQYF
14	TRBV5-4	TRBJ2-3	TRBD2	NA	TGTGCCAGTACTAGCGGGGCTAGCACAGATACGCAGTATTTT	CASTSGASTDTQYF
15	TRBV7-2	TRBJ1-5	NA	NA	TGTGCCAGCAACAAGGGGCCCCAGGGTAGTCAGCCCCAGCATTTT	CASNKGPQGSQPQHF
13	TRBV5-5	TRBJ2-1	NA	NA	TGTGCCAGCAGCTGGAGGCCCTTAGACCAGCAGTTCTTC	CASSWRPLDQQFF
16	TRBV6-1	TRBJ1-4	NA	few	TGTGCCAGCAGTGACCACAGGGTCCCAACTAATGAAAAACTGTTTTTT	CASSDHRVPTNEKLFF
12	TRBV2	TRBJ1-1	NA	once	TGTGCCAGCGGCTCACAGGTGACTGAAGCTTTCTTT	CASGSQVTEAFF
14	TRBV3-1/TRBV3-2	TRBJ1-1	NA	NA	TGTGCCAGCAGCCAAGTGGGGGCGAACACTGAAGCTTTCTTT	CASSQVGANTEAFF
15	TRBV19	TRBJ2-7	TRBD2	NA	TGTGCCAGTAGTAATCTACTAGCGAACTCCTACGAGCAGTACTTC	CASSNLLANSYEQYF
11	TRBV5-1	TRBJ2-2	NA	NA	TGCGCCAGCAGCTTGGGAGAGGAGCTGTTTTTT	CASSLGEELFF
15	TRBV3-1/TRBV3-2	TRBJ2-7	NA	NA	TGTGCCAGCAGCCAAGGGGCTTCCCCCTCCTACGAGCAGTACTTC	CASSQGASPSYEQYF
15	TRBV3-1/TRBV3-2	TRBJ2-5	NA	NA	TGTGCCAGCAGCGGAGCCAGGGGGGCGCAGGAGACCCAGTACTTC	CASSGARGAQETQYF
14	TRBV2	TRBJ1-1	TRBD1	NA	TGTGCCAGTCGGGACAGGGGAGTGGGGACTGAAGCTTTCTTT	CASRDRGVGTEAFF
11	TRBV2	TRBJ2-1	TRBD2	NA	TGTGCCAGCAGTGACGCGGGAGGGAGGTTCTTC	CASSDAGGRFF
16	TRBV5-5	TRBJ2-7	NA	NA	TGTGCCAGCAGCTTGGGTTACGGGGGATCCTATTACGAGCAGTACTTC	CASSLGYGGSYYEQYF
15	TRBV29-1	TRBJ1-1	TRBD1	NA	TGCAGCGTGAGGGGGCTAGAGCGGGCGAACACTGAAGCTTTCTTT	CSVRGLERANTEAFF
14	TRBV18	TRBJ1-1	NA	once	TGTGCCAGCTCACCCGGGGGTACGTACACTGAAGCTTTCTTT	CASSPGGTYTEAFF
14	TRBV27	TRBJ2-2	TRBD2	NA	TGTGCCAGCAGACAACTAGCGGCCACCGGGGAGCTGTTTTTT	CASRQLAATGELFF
15	TRBV5-4	TRBJ2-3	NA	NA	TGTGCCAGCACCACCACAGGGGGGGGCACAGATACGCAGTATTTT	CASTTTGGGTDTQYF
14	TRBV29-1	TRBJ2-7	NA	NA	TGCAGCGTTGAAGATTCCCCAGGCTCCTACGAGCAGTACTTC	CSVEDSPGSYEQYF
17	TRBV28	TRBJ2-1	NA	NA	TGTGCCAGCGGGGGACTGCTAAAACTTAGCTCCTACAATGAGCAGTTCTTC	CASGGLLKLSSYNEQFF
15	TRBV11-2	TRBJ1-5	TRBD1	NA	TGTGCCAGCAGCTTAGCGCCAGGGGGAAAGCAGCCCCAGCATTTT	CASSLAPGGKQPQHF
14	TRBV5-3	TRBJ1-5	TRBD1	many	TGTGCCAGAAGCTTGACAGGGGGCGATCAGCCCCAGCATTTT	CARSLTGGDQPQHF
14	TRBV5-6	TRBJ2-1	NA	NA	TGTGCCAGCAGCTGGGGGACTTCCTACAATGAGCAGTTCTTC	CASSWGTSYNEQFF
14	TRBV7-9	TRBJ2-7	NA	once	TGTGCCAGCAGCTTGCAACTCGGGTGGGACGAGCAGTACTTC	CASSLQLGWDEQYF
16	TRBV10-3	TRBJ2-7	TRBD2	once	TGTGCCATCAGTGAGTCATTAGCGGGAGGGCCGTACGAGCAGTACTTC	CAISESLAGGPYEQYF
14	TRBV5-1	TRBJ2-1	TRBD1	NA	TGCGCCAGCAGCTCGGGACAGGGGTCTTATGAGCAGTTCTTC	CASSSGQGSYEQFF
17	TRBV5-6	TRBJ2-3	TRBD2	NA	TGTGCCAGCAGCTTGGCTGGGACTAGCGGGGCCTATCGGATTCAGTATTTT	CASSLAGTSGAYRIQYF
13	TRBV29-1	TRBJ2-3	NA	NA	TGCAGCGTTGAAAGGGGGAGCACAGATACGCAGTATTTT	CSVERGSTDTQYF
11	TRBV19	TRBJ1-1	NA	NA	TGTGCCAGTAGTTACGGGGGTGAAGCTTTCTTT	CASSYGGEAFF
15	TRBV2	TRBJ2-2	NA	NA	TGTGCCAGCAGTGTGGAGCAGGGTGGGACCGGGGAGCTGTTTTTT	CASSVEQGGTGELFF
14	TRBV2	TRBJ2-1	NA	NA	TGTGCCAGCAGTGAAGGGCTAGGTAACAATGAGCAGTTCTTC	CASSEGLGNNEQFF
19	TRBV5-4	TRBJ1-6	NA	NA	TGTGCCAGCAGCACCGCCGGGGGGCGCCTACCAGGGAAAGATTCACCCCTCCACTTT	CASSTAGGRLPGKDSPLHF
14	TRBV18	TRBJ1-1	TRBD1	NA	TGTGCCAGCTCACCACAAAGGACAGGTGGTGAAGCTTTCTTT	CASSPQRTGGEAFF
14	TRBV9	TRBJ1-6	NA	NA	TGTGCCAGCAGGAGGACAGAGGCGAATTCACCCCTCCACTTT	CASRRTEANSPLHF
13	TRBV2	TRBJ2-5	TRBD1	NA	TGTGCCAGCAGCCGGGACAGGGCTGAGACCCAGTACTTC	CASSRDRAETQYF
16	TRBV5-4	TRBJ2-3	TRBD1	NA	TGTGCCAGCAGCCCTTCCAGGGGGTTGAGCACAGATACGCAGTATTTT	CASSPSRGLSTDTQYF
19	TRBV5-1	TRBJ2-2	NA	NA	TGCGCCAGCAGCTTGGCCGGAACTTCCCGGACTGGAGGGGCCGGGGAGCTGTTTTTT	CASSLAGTSRTGGAGELFF
16	TRBV11-3	TRBJ2-5	TRBD2	few	TGTGCCAGCAGCCCGATGGCGAGCGGGAGTGGCGAGACCCAGTACTTC	CASSPMASGSGETQYF
13	TRBV11-1	TRBJ2-1	TRBD2	NA	TGTGCCAGCGGACAGCGGGAGCAGGGTGAGCAGTTCTTC	CASGQREQGEQFF
16	TRBV27	TRBJ2-2	NA	NA	TGTGCCAGCAGTTTCCTCCCGGGAGAGGGCACCGGGGAGCTGTTTTTT	CASSFLPGEGTGELFF
13	TRBV12-3/TRBV12-4	TRBJ2-3	NA	few	TGTGCCAGCAGTCAGCGTCTCACAGATACGCAGTATTTT	CASSQRLTDTQYF
14	TRBV6-5	TRBJ2-5	NA	NA	TGTGCCAGCAGCAACGGAGTCAGCCAAGAGACCCAGTACTTC	CASSNGVSQETQYF